Each of the 14 T cell receptor beta chains below was sequenced from the same sample in a study of blood T cell repertoires in COVID-19. Only in-frame clones appear in the TCRdb table, and some are missing; sequencing was by immunoSEQ multiplex PCR. Of 150,000 to 200,000 clones listed, 76% are singletons. The sequenced sample consisted of PBMCs or T cells enriched from blood (not recorded which). Source of these receptors: a woman aged 45-65 years with acute COVID-19.

The gene calls are TRBV19 and TRBJ1-2, with D hard to call. Germline assignment: CDR1 LNHDA and CDR2 SQIVND (reference sequence). The CDR3 has 13 amino acids. Trimming shortened V by 5 bases and J by 7 bases, and 14 bases separated the two germline ends. The CDR3 sequence is CASSPIEAGGYTF. CDR3 bases: TGTGCCAGTAGTCCAATCGAGGCTGGTGGCTACACCTTC.

CDR3 region: CASSQDPQGADEKLFF. The DNA of the CDR3 is TGTGCCAGCAGCCAAGACCCCCAGGGGGCGGATGAAAAACTGTTTTTT. This sequence joins TRBV4-2 and TRBJ1-4; 8 nucleotides align to TRBD1. CDR3 length equals 16 residues. Germline V gene sequence: CDR1 LGHNA, CDR2 YNFKEQ. After removal of 0 bases from V and 6 bases from J, the junction contained 6 bases not matched to a gene.

J is TRBJ1-2 and V is TRBV13; possibly TRBD1 for D (6 bases). The germline V and J ends were trimmed by 0 bases and 0 bases, with 11 bases remaining between them. The CDR3 has 16 residues. The V gene's germline CDR1 is PRHDT and CDR2 FYEKMQ (reference sequence). The CDR3: CASSLGGATSNYGYTF. CDR3 bases: TGTGCCAGCAGCTTAGGGGGGGCGACTTCTAACTATGGCTACACCTTC. The variable domain in full, with the rest retrieved from reference TRBV13 and TRBJ1-2, is AAGVIQSPRHLIKEKRETATLKCYPIPRHDTVYWYQQGPGQDPQFLISFYEKMQSDKGSIPDRFSAQQFSDYHSELNMSSLELGDSALYFCASSLGGATSNYGYTFGSGTRLTVV.

The J gene is TRBJ1-4, the V gene TRBV5-1, with no clear D. Germline V gene lookup returns CDR1 SGHRS and CDR2 YFSETQ. The germline V and J ends were trimmed by 5 bases and 4 bases, with 6 bases remaining between them. The CDR3 contains 12 residues. The chain's CDR3 is CASSPNNEKLFF. CDR3 sequence (DNA): TGCGCCAGCAGTCCTAATAATGAAAAACTGTTTTTT.

This clone appeared many times. V and J are TRBV11-2 and TRBJ1-2; 7 bases fit TRBD1. After removal of 5 bases from V and 7 bases from J, the junction contained 10 bases not matched to a gene. Germline CDR1 and CDR2: SGHAT and FQNNGV. The CDR3 loop spans 14 amino acids. In DNA, the CDR3 is TGTGCCAGCAGCGACTCACAGGGGTACGGTGGCTACACCTTC. Its protein is CASSDSQGYGGYTF.

The gene calls are TRBV10-3 and TRBJ1-5, with a possible D match to TRBD1 (6 bases). The germline CDR1 and CDR2 sequences are ENHRY and SYGVKD. CDR3 length: 13 amino acids. Trimming stripped 3 bases from V and 6 bases from J, with 9 bases between. CDR3 in amino acids: CAISEADSQPQHF. The CDR3 DNA is TGTGCCATCAGTGAAGCGGACAGTCAGCCCCAGCATTTT.

This clone was recorded a few times. The J gene is TRBJ1-6, the V gene TRBV5-1; 9 bases map to TRBD1. The germline V gene encodes CDR1 SGHRS and CDR2 YFSETQ. Trimming took 3 bases from V and 5 from J; bases not matched to a gene: 3. The length of the CDR3 is 15 residues. CDR3 in DNA: TGCGCCAGCAGCTCACAGGGGGCGAATAATTCACCCCTCCACTTT. Translating gives CASSSQGANNSPLHF.

The rearrangement links TRBV5-4 to TRBJ2-3; tentative D call: TRBD2 (6 bases). The CDR3 has 17 residues. Germline V gene sequence: CDR1 SGHNT, CDR2 YYREEE (reference sequence). The V end lost 1 base, the J end lost 1 base, and 16 bases lay between the germline ends. This chain's CDR3 is CASSLNSGGLGTDTQYF. CDR3 DNA sequence: TGTGCCAGCAGCTTGAATAGTGGAGGGTTGGGCACAGATACGCAGTATTTT.

The chain joins TRBV2 to TRBJ2-3; the D gene is possibly TRBD2 (6 bases). The CDR3 covers 18 residues. Germline CDR1 and CDR2: SNHLY and FYNNEI. V was clipped by 4 bases and J by 3 bases, with 23 bases between them. CDR3 nucleotides: TGTGCCAGCAGTGCGAGGTTGGGCGGGGCGGGGAGGACAGATACGCAGTATTTT. Protein: CASSARLGGAGRTDTQYF.

Many counts were recorded for this clone. This chain joins TRBV28 and TRBJ2-2; 8 bases map to TRBD2. In germline, CDR1 is MDHEN, CDR2 SYDVKM. With 5 bases clipped from V and 0 bases from J, the junction kept 5 bases outside the gene matches. CDR3 length: 16 amino acids. The CDR3 loop is CASSRGGLPNTGELFF. The CDR3 region has the DNA TGTGCCAGCAGTCGCGGGGGGCTCCCGAACACCGGGGAGCTGTTTTTT. Complete variable domain (other parts from reference TRBV28 and TRBJ2-2): DVKVTQSSRYLVKRTGEKVFLECVQDMDHENMFWYRQDPGLGLRLIYFSYDVKMKEKGDIPEGYSVSREKKERFSLILESASTNQTSMYLCASSRGGLPNTGELFFGEGSRLTVL.

This chain connects TRBV7-9 to TRBJ1-1, with no clear D. V was trimmed by 5 bases and J by 1 base, leaving 8 bases between them. The CDR3 totals 13 residues. Germline V lookup: CDR1 SEHNR, CDR2 FQNEAQ (reference sequence). The CDR3 loop reads CASSVQRNTEAFF. The CDR3 DNA follows: TGTGCCAGCAGCGTACAGAGGAACACTGAAGCTTTCTTT.

The genes are TRBV9 and TRBJ2-3; 15 positions match TRBD2. With V trimmed by 4 bases and J by 1 base, 4 bases remained unmatched. The CDR3 length is 17 residues. Germline-derived CDR1 and CDR2 are SGDLS and YYNGEE. The CDR3 bases are TGTGCCAGCAGCAAAAGGACTAGCGGGGGGGGCACAGATACGCAGTATTTT. Translating it yields CASSKRTSGGGTDTQYF. Using reference TRBV9 and TRBJ2-3 for the parts outside the CDR3, the full variable domain is DSGVTQTPKHLITATGQRVTLRCSPRSGDLSVYWYQQSLDQGLQFLIQYYNGEERAKGNILERFSAQQFPDLHSELNLSSLELGDSALYFCASSKRTSGGGTDTQYFGPGTRLTVL.

The rearrangement links TRBV4-1 to TRBJ1-6; D is perhaps TRBD1 (6 bases). With 4 bases removed from V and 8 bases from J, the gap between germline ends came to 21 bases. The germline gives CDR1 MGHRA, CDR2 YSYEKL. The CDR3 is 17 amino acids. CDR3 sequence: CASSPSLVQGKDSPLHF. CDR3 DNA: TGCGCCAGCAGCCCGAGTTTGGTCCAGGGGAAGGATTCACCCCTCCACTTT.

The V call is TRBV9, the J call TRBJ1-1; unclear D gene. The CDR3 has 14 amino acids. Trimming left V 3 bases short and J 1 base short, with 10 bases between. Germline assignment: CDR1 SGDLS and CDR2 YYNGEE. The CDR3 sequence: CASSGEQRNTEAFF. In DNA, the CDR3 is TGTGCCAGCAGCGGAGAACAGAGGAACACTGAAGCTTTCTTT.